This TCR beta chain was retrieved from a study of OX40 agonist ivuxolimab in advanced cancers. Turning to the study itself: Patients received ivuxolimab, an intravenous treatment, every 2 weeks at 0.01 to 10 mg/kg. A diagnosis of hepatocellular carcinoma, melanoma, renal cell or head and neck cancer was present in dose-escalation patients. Of mixed ages from roughly 23 to 85 and averaging 60 years, the group was around 78% male. Regarding the study as a whole: The antigens recognized by the expanded peripheral T cells, that is their antigen specificity, were not determined.

Sequencing was performed with immunoSEQ multiplex PCR; in TCRdb, only in-frame clones are kept and a portion is missing. The sample contains 22,000 or so clones, over 65% of which appear only once. About this clone itself: Its antigen is not known.

The CDR3 totals 14 residues. Germline CDR1 SEHNR, CDR2 FQNEAQ (reference sequence). V lost 5 bases and J lost 4; bases outside the gene matches: 4. This receptor was obtained from an adult with an advanced solid tumor such as melanoma, head and neck, liver or kidney cancer. The input for sequencing was CD4+ or CD8+ T cells sorted from blood, taken in a trial of the OX40 agonist ivuxolimab. V is TRBV7-9 and J is TRBJ1-4, with 7 bases aligning to TRBD1. The CDR3 DNA reads as TGTGCCAGCAGCACCGGGACAGTTAATGAAAAACTGTTTTTT. Amino acid sequence: CASSTGTVNEKLFF.